This T cell receptor (beta chain) was recovered during a study of immune cell composition in non-small cell lung cancer. Background on the study: Histologic subtype was mainly adenocarcinoma or squamous cell carcinoma. The study's findings and limits: Tumour TCR-beta clonality was not significantly tied to smoking pack-years. Top 10 clone scores and clonality were higher in squamous than adenocarcinoma. Dominant in vivo tumour-associated clones were not shown to share tumour-reactive sequences.

Profiling relied on immunoSEQ multiplex PCR, and the TCRdb table lists in-frame clones only, not all of them. The repertoire holds fewer than 3,500 clones, under 75% seen once, with over 15% in the top ten. V lost 2 bases and J lost 6; bases outside the gene matches: 10. The CDR3 has 16 residues. CDR1 SGHKS and CDR2 YYEKEE come from the germline V gene (reference sequence). In the case of this clone: Antigen unknown.

The sequenced material came from lung tumor tissue. The receptor was isolated from a human donor with non-small cell lung cancer. This chain links TRBV5-5 with TRBJ2-3; 9 nucleotides align to TRBD1. The CDR3 DNA reads as TGTGCCAGCAGCTTAGGGCCGGGACAGGGTCCGGATACGCAGTATTTT. Translation gives CASSLGPGQGPDTQYF.